This entry lists 10 T cell receptor beta chains sequenced from one sample in a study of cytomegalovirus exposure and HLA in healthy donors. The PCR ran on 60 Vbeta and 13 Jbeta primers. The method was immunoSEQ multiplex PCR; TCRdb's version includes in-frame clones alone and lacks a portion of them. Counted here are 90,000 to 100,000 clones, 9.4% occurring once; the ten biggest clones make up roughly 4.7%. Sequenced input: PBMCs. These receptors all come from a man aged 50 or older in good health and CMV-seropositive.

This clone was observed a few times. This chain uses TRBV7-3 with TRBJ2-2, with a possible D match to TRBD2 (5 bases). Germline CDR1 reads SGHTA; CDR2 reads FQGTGA. The CDR3 covers 15 residues. V lost 1 base and J 4 bases, leaving 10 bases between the germline ends. The CDR3 sequence: CASSLMGEPTGELFF. CDR3 nucleotides: TGTGCCAGCAGCTTAATGGGAGAACCCACCGGGGAGCTGTTTTTT.

This clone has just a few counts. The chain has TRBV9 and TRBJ2-1; 8 bases match TRBD1. Germline V gives CDR1 SGDLS, CDR2 YYNGEE. J was trimmed by 4 bases and V by 0 bases; bases with no gene match: 3. The CDR3 totals 15 residues. The DNA of the CDR3 is TGTGCCAGCAGCGTAGGGACAGGGCCGTACAATGAGCAGTTCTTC. As protein: CASSVGTGPYNEQFF.

Comment on this clone: Other nucleotide sequences in the sample specify the same CDR3. The chain couples TRBV5-4 to TRBJ1-1; possibly TRBD1 for D (6 bases). This CDR3 region has 15 residues. Trimming took 3 bases from V and 1 from J, leaving 13 bases between them. CDR1 and CDR2 (germline): SGHNT, YYREEE (reference sequence). CDR3 loop: CASSSDRIENTEAFF. The CDR3 DNA is TGTGCCAGCAGCTCCGACAGGATAGAGAACACTGAAGCTTTCTTT.

This chain connects TRBV18 to TRBJ2-5; possible D gene TRBD1, 6 bases. V lost 5 bases and J lost 2, with 9 bases in between. This CDR3 is built from 13 residues. Germline CDR1 and CDR2: KGHSH and LQKENI. The CDR3 region is CASSDTGQETQYF. The CDR3 DNA sequence: TGTGCCAGCTCAGACACAGGGCAAGAGACCCAGTACTTC.

The rearrangement joins TRBV14 to TRBJ1-6, with D perhaps matching TRBD1 (5 bases). Germline CDR1 is SGHDN and CDR2 is FVKESK. This CDR3 is 15 amino acids long. The V end lost 5 bases, the J end lost 5 bases, and 13 bases lay between the germline ends. The CDR3 loop is CASSNRGGDNSPLHF. The DNA of the CDR3 is TGTGCCAGCAGCAACCGGGGGGGGGATAATTCACCCCTCCACTTT.

This clone came up a few times. J is TRBJ1-5 and V is TRBV5-1; TRBD1 matches at 12 bases. The V gene end was trimmed by 4 bases and the J gene end by 7 bases; junction bases not matched to a gene: 0. The CDR3 runs 13 residues. The V gene's germline CDR1 is SGHRS and CDR2 YFSETQ. The CDR3 loop is CASSGTGGQPQHF. For the CDR3, the DNA is TGCGCCAGCAGCGGGACAGGGGGCCAGCCCCAGCATTTT.

J is TRBJ1-1 and V is TRBV14; D remains ambiguous. The CDR3 covers 13 residues. Germline V gene sequence: CDR1 SGHDN, CDR2 FVKESK. Deletions cut 6 bases from V and 3 bases from J, with 11 bases between. The CDR3 coding sequence is TGTGCCAGCAGAAGACATATGGACACTGAAGCTTTCTTT. Residues: CASRRHMDTEAFF.

J is TRBJ1-5 and V is TRBV19, with 9 bases matching TRBD1. V shed 4 bases, J shed 7 bases, and the junction held 5 bases outside the gene matches. The CDR3 covers 14 residues. The germline CDR1 and CDR2 sequences are LNHDA and SQIVND (reference sequence). CDR3 nucleotide sequence: TGTGCCAGTAGTACCGGACAGGGGTGGCAGCCCCAGCATTTT. Protein: CASSTGQGWQPQHF.

This clone showed up just a few times. This chain uses TRBV5-4 with TRBJ2-6, with 7 nucleotides matching TRBD2. V dropped 1 base and J dropped 0; count of bases not matched to a gene: 7. This CDR3 contains 18 residues. Germline CDR1 SGHNT, CDR2 YYREEE (reference sequence). The CDR3 reads CASSLMGGTSSGANVLTF. The CDR3 DNA reads as TGTGCCAGCAGCTTGATGGGAGGGACGAGCTCTGGGGCCAACGTCCTGACTTTC.

V is TRBV28 and J is TRBJ1-2, with D possibly being TRBD1 (6 bases). This CDR3 contains 13 residues. CDR1 MDHEN and CDR2 SYDVKM come from the germline V gene. The V and J ends lost 2 bases and 4 bases respectively, with 8 bases between them. The CDR3 DNA is TGTGCCAGCAGTTTAGGACAGTTCTATGGCTACACCTTC. It specifies CASSLGQFYGYTF.